This T cell receptor (beta chain) was profiled in a study of shared clonotypes between healthy human individuals. Study-wide results and limits: In having few donors, the study represented limited genetic and exposure-history diversity.

This clone appeared a single time. Its antigen is not identified. All donors qualified as healthy HIV-negative adults and had experienced no recent acute infections or vaccinations. A CD45RA+ naive subset and a CD45RA-negative memory subset were split from CD4+ cells. Per germline, CDR1 MGHRA and CDR2 YSYEKL. The CDR3 is made up of 15 amino acids. The V end was cut by 0 bases, the J end by 0 bases, with 8 bases between. Investigators spread the genomic DNA of each subset evenly over several immunoSEQ plates. The repertoire was sequenced with immunoSEQ multiplex PCR; TCRdb's copy has only in-frame clones and lacks some. The sample lists around 2.5 million clones, 90% to 95% occurring once.

The sequenced material came from naive CD4+ T cells from PBMCs. Subset noted: CD45RA+ positively selected. This clonotype was obtained from a man between 18 and 29 years old in good health. Some clones in this sample may be carry-over from other donors' samples. This chain links TRBV4-1 with TRBJ1-2; maybe TRBD1 (5 bases). The CDR3 nucleotides are TGCGCCAGCAGCCAAGATGGGACGGCTAACTATGGCTACACCTTC. Amino acids: CASSQDGTANYGYTF.